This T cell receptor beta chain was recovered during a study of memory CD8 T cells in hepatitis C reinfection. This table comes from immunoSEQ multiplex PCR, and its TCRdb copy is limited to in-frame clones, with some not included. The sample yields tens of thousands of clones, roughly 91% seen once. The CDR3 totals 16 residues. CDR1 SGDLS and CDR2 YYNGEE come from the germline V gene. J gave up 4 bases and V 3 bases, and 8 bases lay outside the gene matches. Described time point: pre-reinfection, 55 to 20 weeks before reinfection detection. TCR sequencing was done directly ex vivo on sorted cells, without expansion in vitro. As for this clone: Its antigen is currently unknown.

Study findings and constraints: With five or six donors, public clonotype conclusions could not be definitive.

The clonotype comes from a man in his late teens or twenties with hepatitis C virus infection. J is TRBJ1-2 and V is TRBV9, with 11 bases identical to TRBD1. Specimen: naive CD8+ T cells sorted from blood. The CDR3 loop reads CASSGTRDRGSYGYTF. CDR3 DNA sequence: TGTGCCAGCAGCGGCACCCGGGACAGGGGGAGCTATGGCTACACCTTC.